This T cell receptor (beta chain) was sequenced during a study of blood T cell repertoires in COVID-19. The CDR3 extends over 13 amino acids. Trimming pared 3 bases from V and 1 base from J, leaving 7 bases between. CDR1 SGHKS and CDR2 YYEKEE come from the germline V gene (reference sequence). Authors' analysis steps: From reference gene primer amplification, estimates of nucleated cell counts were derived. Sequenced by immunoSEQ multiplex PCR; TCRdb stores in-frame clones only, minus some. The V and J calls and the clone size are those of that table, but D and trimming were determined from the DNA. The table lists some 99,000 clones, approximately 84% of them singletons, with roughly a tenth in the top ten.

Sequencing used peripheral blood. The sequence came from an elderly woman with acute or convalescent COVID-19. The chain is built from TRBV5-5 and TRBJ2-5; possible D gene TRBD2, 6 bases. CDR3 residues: CASSSTSQETQYF. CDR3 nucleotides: TGTGCCAGCAGCTCGACTAGCCAAGAGACCCAGTACTTC.